The source of this TCR beta chain is a study of blood T cells in healthy people across ages. Primers used in a second PCR of about 6 to 11 cycles were a sample-barcoded 5' primer and a J-beta primer mix. TCRdb re-called the 5' RACE reads with MiXCR, one entry per CDR3 protein. The sample lists about 1.8 million distinct CDR3 sequences; roughly 49% were seen once. The CDR3 is made up of 14 amino acids. Germline V gives CDR1 SEHNR, CDR2 FQNEAQ (reference sequence). V was cut by 2 bases and J by 3 bases, with 10 bases left in between. The source of this sequence is a woman aged 40 to 50 in good health. This chain links TRBV7-9 with TRBJ1-1; TRBD1 might be the D (6 bases). Specimen: blood. The CDR3 DNA is TGTGCCAGCAGCTTAAAGGGGGGAGACACTGAAGCTTTCTTT. This encodes CASSLKGGDTEAFF.